The rows below give T cell receptor beta chains drawn from one sample of a study of T cell responses to AZD1222 COVID-19 vaccine. Profiled with immunoSEQ multiplex PCR; TCRdb holds only in-frame clones, not every one. There are about 160,000 clones in the sample; 88% occur only once, and approximately 5.7% lies in the top ten. The specimen was peripheral blood, collected on day 0 of AZD1222 vaccination. All receptors come from an adult in good health. CDR3s include the opening cysteine and the closing phenylalanine or tryptophan. A D gene is named only where the DNA matches it firmly. The size field is filled for only some rows; it gives once, few, many or a size class.

J | V | length | D | size | DNA | CDR3
TRBJ1-2 | TRBV6-2/TRBV6-3 | 14 | NA | NA | TGTGCCAGCAGCACCACAGGGAACCTCTATGGCTACACCTTC | CASSTTGNLYGYTF
TRBJ1-1 | TRBV29-1 | 14 | NA | NA | TGCAGCGTTGAAGTTGTGGATAGGAGGCCTGAAGCTTTCTTT | CSVEVVDRRPEAFF
TRBJ1-1 | TRBV6-5 | 15 | NA | NA | TGTGCCAGCAGTTCCCAGACTGAGGGGAACACTGAAGCTTTCTTT | CASSSQTEGNTEAFF
TRBJ2-3 | TRBV9 | 15 | NA | NA | TGTGCCAGCAGCGCTGGGACAAAAAGCACAGATACGCAGTATTTT | CASSAGTKSTDTQYF
TRBJ1-4 | TRBV5-4 | 14 | TRBD1 | NA | TGTGCCAGCAGCTCAGGGACAGGGCGTGAAAAACTGTTTTTT | CASSSGTGREKLFF
TRBJ1-2 | TRBV11-2 | 17 | NA | NA | TGTGCCAGCAGCTTAGATCCCCAAACTCCAGTCCTCTATGGCTACACCTTC | CASSLDPQTPVLYGYTF
TRBJ1-2 | TRBV9 | 15 | NA | NA | TGTGCCAGCAGCGCCCGACCAGGGGATTCATATGGCTACACCTTC | CASSARPGDSYGYTF
TRBJ2-5 | TRBV5-5 | 15 | TRBD1 | NA | TGTGCCAGCAGCTTGTTCCGGGACAGGCAAGAGACCCAGTACTTC | CASSLFRDRQETQYF
TRBJ2-6 | TRBV7-8 | 17 | TRBD1 | NA | TGTGCCAGCAGCTCGGGACAGAGTAACTCTGGGGCCAACGTCCTGACTTTC | CASSSGQSNSGANVLTF
TRBJ1-1 | TRBV3-1/TRBV3-2 | 13 | NA | once | TGTGCCAGCAGCTTCACACGGAACACTGAAGCTTTCTTT | CASSFTRNTEAFF
TRBJ2-1 | TRBV7-2 | 13 | NA | once | TGTGCCAGCACCCGAGGGACAACCAATGAGCAGTTCTTC | CASTRGTTNEQFF
TRBJ2-2 | TRBV27 | 15 | TRBD2 | few | TGTGCCAGCAGTCCCCTAGCGGGTAGCACCGGGGAGCTGTTTTTT | CASSPLAGSTGELFF
TRBJ1-2 | TRBV18 | 14 | NA | NA | TGTGCCAGCTCACCCTACGGGGCTGGCTATGGCTACACCTTC | CASSPYGAGYGYTF
TRBJ2-3 | TRBV6-4 | 13 | NA | few | TGTGCCAGCAGTGGTTCTAGCACAGATACGCAGTATTTT | CASSGSSTDTQYF
TRBJ2-7 | TRBV7-2 | 14 | NA | few | TGTGCCAGCAGCCTGACGCTAGAATCCTACGAGCAGTACTTC | CASSLTLESYEQYF
TRBJ1-1 | TRBV28 | 11 | NA | NA | TGTGCCAGCAGTTTAAAGGGTGAAGCTTTCTTT | CASSLKGEAFF
TRBJ1-1 | TRBV19 | 12 | NA | NA | TGTGCCACCTCGGACCCGAACACTGAAGCTTTCTTT | CATSDPNTEAFF
TRBJ1-5 | TRBV2 | 13 | TRBD1 | NA | TGTGCCAGCAGGCCGACAGGGAACCAGCCCCAGCATTTT | CASRPTGNQPQHF
TRBJ1-1 | TRBV6-2/TRBV6-3 | 12 | NA | NA | TGTGCCAGCAGTTACTTAGACACTGAAGCTTTCTTT | CASSYLDTEAFF